This TCR beta chain was sequenced in a study of blood T cell repertoires in COVID-19. Whole-study context: Acute and convalescent COVID-19 samples came from the United States, Italy and Spain. In each case, the material was cDNA or gDNA derived from T cells, B-cell-depleted T cells, or PBMCs.

The authors' processing: How many nucleated cells were present was estimated from reference gene primer amplification. Here immunoSEQ multiplex PCR was the method, and the copy in TCRdb shows in-frame clones only, minus some. V and J calls and clone size come straight from that table; D and trimming were deduced from the DNA. Of roughly 100,000 clones listed, around 82% were seen once; the top ten hold more than 4.5%. The J segment lost 1 base and the V segment lost 1 base, leaving 1 base of the junction unmatched. Looked up from germline, CDR1 is SGHNT and CDR2 is YENEEA. There are 15 residues in the CDR3.

What was sequenced was peripheral blood. The source is a man between 60 and 75 years old with acute or convalescent COVID-19. The chain carries TRBV11-3 and TRBJ2-5, with 9 bases matching TRBD1. Here the CDR3 reads CASSLGQGGQETQYF. CDR3 in DNA: TGTGCCAGCAGCTTAGGACAGGGGGGCCAAGAGACCCAGTACTTC.